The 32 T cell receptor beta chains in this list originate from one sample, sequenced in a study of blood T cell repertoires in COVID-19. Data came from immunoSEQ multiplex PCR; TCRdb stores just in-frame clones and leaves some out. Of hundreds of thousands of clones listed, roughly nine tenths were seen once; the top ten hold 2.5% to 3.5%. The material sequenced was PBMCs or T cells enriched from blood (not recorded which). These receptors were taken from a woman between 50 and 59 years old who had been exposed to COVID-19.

CDR3 DNA: TGCGCCAGCAGGCGGGGGGGCGAAAGTACGCAGTATTTT. Protein: CASRRGGESTQYF. V usage is TRBV5-1 and J usage is TRBJ2-3, with 9 positions matching TRBD2. The germline CDR1 and CDR2 sequences are SGHRS and YFSETQ. The CDR3 has 13 residues. V dropped 5 bases and J dropped 8; count of bases not matched to a gene: 6.

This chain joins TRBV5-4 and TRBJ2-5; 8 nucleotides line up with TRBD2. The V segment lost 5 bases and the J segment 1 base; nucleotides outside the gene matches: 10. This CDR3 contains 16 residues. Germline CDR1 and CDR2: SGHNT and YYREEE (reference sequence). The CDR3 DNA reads TGTGCCAGCAGGAAACGGGGGGGGCGAAGCCAAGAGACCCAGTACTTC. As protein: CASRKRGGRSQETQYF.

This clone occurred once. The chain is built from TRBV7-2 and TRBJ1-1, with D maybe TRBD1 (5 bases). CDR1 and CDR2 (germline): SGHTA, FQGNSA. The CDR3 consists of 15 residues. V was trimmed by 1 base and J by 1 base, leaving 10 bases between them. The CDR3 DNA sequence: TGTGCCAGCAGCTTAGTGGCAGGGTCGAACACTGAAGCTTTCTTT. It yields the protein CASSLVAGSNTEAFF.

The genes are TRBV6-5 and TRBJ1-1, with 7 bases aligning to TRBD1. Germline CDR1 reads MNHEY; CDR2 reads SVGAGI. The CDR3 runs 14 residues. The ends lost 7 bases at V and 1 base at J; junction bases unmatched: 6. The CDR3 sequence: CASTERTGNTEAFF. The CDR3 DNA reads TGTGCCAGCACCGAAAGGACAGGGAACACTGAAGCTTTCTTT.

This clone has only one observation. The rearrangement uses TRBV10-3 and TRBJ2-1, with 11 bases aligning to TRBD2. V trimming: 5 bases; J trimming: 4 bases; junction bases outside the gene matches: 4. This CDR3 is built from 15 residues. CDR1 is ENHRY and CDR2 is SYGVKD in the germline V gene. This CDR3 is CAISPSGGLYNEQFF. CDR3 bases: TGTGCCATCAGTCCTAGCGGGGGGCTTTACAATGAGCAGTTCTTC.

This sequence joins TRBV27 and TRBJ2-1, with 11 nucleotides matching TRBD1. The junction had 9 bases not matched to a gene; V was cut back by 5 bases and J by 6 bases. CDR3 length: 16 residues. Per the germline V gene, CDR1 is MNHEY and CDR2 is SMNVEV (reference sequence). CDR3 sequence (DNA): TGTGCCAGCAGTCCCCGTTTCGGGACAGGGGGCAATGAGCAGTTCTTC. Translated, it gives CASSPRFGTGGNEQFF.

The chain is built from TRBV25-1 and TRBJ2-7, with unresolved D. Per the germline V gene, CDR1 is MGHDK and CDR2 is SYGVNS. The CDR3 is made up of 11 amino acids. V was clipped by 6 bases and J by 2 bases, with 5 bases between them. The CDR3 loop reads CASRQAYEQYF. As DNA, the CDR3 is TGTGCCAGCAGGCAGGCCTACGAGCAGTACTTC.

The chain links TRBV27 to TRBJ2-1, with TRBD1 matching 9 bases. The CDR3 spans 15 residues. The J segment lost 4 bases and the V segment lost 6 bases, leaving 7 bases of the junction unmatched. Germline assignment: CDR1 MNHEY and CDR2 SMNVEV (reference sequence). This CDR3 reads CASSRGGQGYNEQFF. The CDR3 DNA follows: TGTGCCAGCAGCCGAGGGGGACAGGGATACAATGAGCAGTTCTTC.

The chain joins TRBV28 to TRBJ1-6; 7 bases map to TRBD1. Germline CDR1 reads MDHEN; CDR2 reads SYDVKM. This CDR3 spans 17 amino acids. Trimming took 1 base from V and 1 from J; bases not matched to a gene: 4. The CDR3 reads CASSLSGRGSYNSPLHF. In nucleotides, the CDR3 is TGTGCCAGCAGTTTATCCGGCAGGGGGTCCTATAATTCACCCCTCCACTTT.

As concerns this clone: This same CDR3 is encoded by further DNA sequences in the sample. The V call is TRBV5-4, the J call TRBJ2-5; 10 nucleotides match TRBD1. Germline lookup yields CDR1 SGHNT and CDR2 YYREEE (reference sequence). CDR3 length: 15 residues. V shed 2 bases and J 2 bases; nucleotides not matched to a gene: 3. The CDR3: CASSFDRGLQETQYF. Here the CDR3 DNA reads TGTGCCAGCAGCTTTGACAGGGGGCTTCAAGAGACCCAGTACTTC.

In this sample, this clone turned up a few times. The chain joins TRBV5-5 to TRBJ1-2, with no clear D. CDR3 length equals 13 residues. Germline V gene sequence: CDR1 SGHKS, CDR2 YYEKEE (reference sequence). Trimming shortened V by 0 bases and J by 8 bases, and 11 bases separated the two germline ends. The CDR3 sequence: CASSLAYQSGYTF. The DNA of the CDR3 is TGTGCCAGCAGCTTGGCTTATCAGTCGGGCTACACCTTC.

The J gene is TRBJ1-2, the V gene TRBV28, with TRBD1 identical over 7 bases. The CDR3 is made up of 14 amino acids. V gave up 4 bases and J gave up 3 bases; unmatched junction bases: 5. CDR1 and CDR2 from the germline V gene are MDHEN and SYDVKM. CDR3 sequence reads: CASSSRGNDYGYTF. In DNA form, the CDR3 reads TGTGCCAGCAGTTCCAGGGGGAATGACTATGGCTACACCTTC.

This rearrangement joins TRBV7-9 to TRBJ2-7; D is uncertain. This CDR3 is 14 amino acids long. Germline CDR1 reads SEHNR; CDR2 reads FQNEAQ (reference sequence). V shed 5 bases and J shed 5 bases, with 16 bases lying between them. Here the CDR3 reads CASSRQGVDHEQYF. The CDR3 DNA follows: TGTGCCAGCAGCCGTCAAGGAGTCGATCACGAGCAGTACTTC.

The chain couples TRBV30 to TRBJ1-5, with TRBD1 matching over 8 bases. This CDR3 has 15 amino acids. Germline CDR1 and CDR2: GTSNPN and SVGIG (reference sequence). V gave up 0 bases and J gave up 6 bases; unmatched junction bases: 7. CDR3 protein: CAWSVQGVFSQPQHF. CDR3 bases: TGTGCCTGGAGTGTACAGGGGGTTTTCTCTCAGCCCCAGCATTTT.

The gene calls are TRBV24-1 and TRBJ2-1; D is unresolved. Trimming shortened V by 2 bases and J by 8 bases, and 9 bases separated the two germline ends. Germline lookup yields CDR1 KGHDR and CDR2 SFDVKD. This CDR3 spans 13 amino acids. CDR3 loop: CATSDSRWDEQFF. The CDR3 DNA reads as TGTGCCACCAGTGATTCGAGGTGGGATGAGCAGTTCTTC.

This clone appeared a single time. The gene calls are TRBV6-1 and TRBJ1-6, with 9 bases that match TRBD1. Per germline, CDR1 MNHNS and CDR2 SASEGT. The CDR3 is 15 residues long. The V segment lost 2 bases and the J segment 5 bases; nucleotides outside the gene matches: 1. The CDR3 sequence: CASSETGGDNSPLHF. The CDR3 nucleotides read TGTGCCAGCAGTGAAACAGGGGGCGATAATTCACCCCTCCACTTT.

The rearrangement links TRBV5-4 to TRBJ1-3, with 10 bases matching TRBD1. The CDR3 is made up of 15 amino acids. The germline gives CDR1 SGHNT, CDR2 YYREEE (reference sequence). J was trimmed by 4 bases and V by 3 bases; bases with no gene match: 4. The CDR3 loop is CASSWGQGSGNTIYF. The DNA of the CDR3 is TGTGCCAGCAGCTGGGGACAGGGGTCCGGAAACACCATATATTTT.

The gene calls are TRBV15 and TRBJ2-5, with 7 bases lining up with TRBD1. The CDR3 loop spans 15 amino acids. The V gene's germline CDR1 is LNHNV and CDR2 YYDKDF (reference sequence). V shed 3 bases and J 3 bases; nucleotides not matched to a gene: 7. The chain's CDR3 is CATSSRWDSKETQYF. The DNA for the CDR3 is TGTGCCACCAGCAGCAGATGGGACAGCAAAGAGACCCAGTACTTC.

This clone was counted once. CDR3 sequence reads: CAWSPTGVTNEKLFF. The CDR3 coding sequence is TGTGCCTGGAGCCCTACAGGGGTGACTAATGAAAAACTGTTTTTT. V and J are TRBV30 and TRBJ1-4; 7 bases align to TRBD1. The CDR3 extends over 15 amino acids. The ends lost 3 bases at V and 2 bases at J; junction bases unmatched: 6. Per germline, CDR1 GTSNPN and CDR2 SVGIG (reference sequence).

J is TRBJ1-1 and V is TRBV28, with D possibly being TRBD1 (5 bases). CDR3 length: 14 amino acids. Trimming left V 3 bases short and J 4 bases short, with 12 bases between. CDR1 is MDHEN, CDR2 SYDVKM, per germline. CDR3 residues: CASSFGQGGTEAFF. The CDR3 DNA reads TGTGCCAGCAGTTTCGGGCAGGGCGGCACTGAAGCTTTCTTT.

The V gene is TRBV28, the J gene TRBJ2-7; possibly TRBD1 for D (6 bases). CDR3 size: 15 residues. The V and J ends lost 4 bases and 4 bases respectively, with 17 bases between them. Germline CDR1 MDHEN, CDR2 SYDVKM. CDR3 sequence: CASSSTNRVEYEQYF. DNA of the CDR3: TGTGCCAGCAGTTCCACAAACAGGGTCGAGTACGAGCAGTACTTC.

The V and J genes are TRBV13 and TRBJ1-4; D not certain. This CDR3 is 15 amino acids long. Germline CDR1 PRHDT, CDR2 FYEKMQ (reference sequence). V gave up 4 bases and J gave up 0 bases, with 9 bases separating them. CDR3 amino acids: CASSSQTATNEKLFF. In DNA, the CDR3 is TGTGCCAGCAGCTCCCAGACTGCAACTAATGAAAAACTGTTTTTT.

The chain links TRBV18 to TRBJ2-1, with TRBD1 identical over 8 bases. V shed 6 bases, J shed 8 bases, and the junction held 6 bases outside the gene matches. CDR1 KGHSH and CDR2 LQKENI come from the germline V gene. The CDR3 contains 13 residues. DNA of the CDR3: TGTGCCAGCTCCCCGGGACAGGATCATGAGCAGTTCTTC. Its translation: CASSPGQDHEQFF. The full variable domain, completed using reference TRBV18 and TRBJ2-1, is NAGVMQNPRHLVRRRGQEARLRCSPMKGHSHVYWYRQLPEEGLKFMVYLQKENIIDESGMPKERFSAEFPKEGPSILRIQQVVRGDSAAYFCASSPGQDHEQFFGPGTRLTVL.

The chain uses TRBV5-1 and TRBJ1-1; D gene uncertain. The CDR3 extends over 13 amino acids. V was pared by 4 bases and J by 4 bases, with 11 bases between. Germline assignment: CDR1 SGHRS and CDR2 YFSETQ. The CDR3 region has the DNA TGCGCCAGCAGCCCCGGGGTCGGCACTGAAGCTTTCTTT. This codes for CASSPGVGTEAFF.

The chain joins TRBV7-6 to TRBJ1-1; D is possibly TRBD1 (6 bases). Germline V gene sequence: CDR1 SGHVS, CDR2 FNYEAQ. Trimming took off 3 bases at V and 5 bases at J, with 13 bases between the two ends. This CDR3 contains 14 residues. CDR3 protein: CASSLTDQGTEAFF. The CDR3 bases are TGTGCCAGCAGCTTGACAGACCAGGGGACTGAAGCTTTCTTT.

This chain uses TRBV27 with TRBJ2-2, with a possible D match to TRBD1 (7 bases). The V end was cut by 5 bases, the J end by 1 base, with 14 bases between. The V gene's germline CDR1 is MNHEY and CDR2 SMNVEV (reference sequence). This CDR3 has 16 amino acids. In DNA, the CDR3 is TGTGCCAGCAGTCCCCCAGGGGGGTGGAACACCGGGGAGCTGTTTTTT. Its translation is CASSPPGGWNTGELFF.

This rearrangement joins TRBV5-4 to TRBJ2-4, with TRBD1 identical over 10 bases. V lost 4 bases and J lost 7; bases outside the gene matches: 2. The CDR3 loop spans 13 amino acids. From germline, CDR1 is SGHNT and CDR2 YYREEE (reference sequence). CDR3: CASSLGQGNIQYF. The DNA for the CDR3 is TGTGCCAGCAGCCTGGGACAGGGGAACATTCAGTACTTC.

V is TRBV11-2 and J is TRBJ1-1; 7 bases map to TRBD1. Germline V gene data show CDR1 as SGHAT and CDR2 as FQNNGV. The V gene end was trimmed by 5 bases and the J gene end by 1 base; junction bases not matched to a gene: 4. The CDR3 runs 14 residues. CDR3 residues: CASSPRTGNTEAFF. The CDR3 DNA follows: TGTGCCAGCAGCCCAAGGACAGGGAACACTGAAGCTTTCTTT.

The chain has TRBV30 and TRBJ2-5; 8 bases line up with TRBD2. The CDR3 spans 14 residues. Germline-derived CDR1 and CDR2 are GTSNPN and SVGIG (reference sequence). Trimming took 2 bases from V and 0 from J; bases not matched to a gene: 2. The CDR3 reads CAWSSGGHQETQYF. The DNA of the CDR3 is TGTGCCTGGAGTAGCGGGGGCCACCAAGAGACCCAGTACTTC.

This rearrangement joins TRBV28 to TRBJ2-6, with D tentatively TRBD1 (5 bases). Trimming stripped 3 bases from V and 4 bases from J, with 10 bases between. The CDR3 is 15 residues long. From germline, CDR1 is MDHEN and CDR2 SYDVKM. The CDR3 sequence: CASSFGAPGANVLTF. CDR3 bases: TGTGCCAGCAGTTTTGGGGCGCCCGGGGCCAACGTCCTGACTTTC.

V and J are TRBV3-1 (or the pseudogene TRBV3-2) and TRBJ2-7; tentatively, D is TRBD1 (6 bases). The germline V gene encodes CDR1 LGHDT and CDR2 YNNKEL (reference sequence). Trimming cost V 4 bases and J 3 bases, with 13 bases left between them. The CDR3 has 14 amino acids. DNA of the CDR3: TGTGCCAGCAGCCGACCGGGACAAGACTACGAGCAGTACTTC. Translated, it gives CASSRPGQDYEQYF.

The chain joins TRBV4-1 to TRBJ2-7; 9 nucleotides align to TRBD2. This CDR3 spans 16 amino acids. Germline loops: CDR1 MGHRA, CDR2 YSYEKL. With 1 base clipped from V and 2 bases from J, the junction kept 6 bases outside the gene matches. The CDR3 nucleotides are TGCGCCAGCAGCCAAGGCTCTAGCGGGGCCCCCTACGAGCAGTACTTC. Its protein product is CASSQGSSGAPYEQYF.